This paragraph covers one T cell receptor beta chain sequence. No antigen is known for it. No base quality information exists; no much larger clone differs at one position. Libraries were constructed by the immunoSEQ multiplex PCR assay. A mixture of 60 forward primers for TCR Vbeta segments and 13 reverse primers for TCR Jbeta segments was used in the multiplex PCR. The CDR3 region of rearranged TCR beta genes was amplified from genomic DNA by a multiplex PCR assay. The Illumina HiSeq System was used to sequence the amplified TCR beta libraries as 87-base-pair reads. The study's own analysis went as follows. In a later analysis, roughly 80 million unique TCR beta chains were counted across the 650 to 750 repertoires, and about 10 million of these chains were shared by at least two donors. Raw reads were error-corrected and collapsed into unique sequences with a nearest-neighbor algorithm that merged closely related sequences to remove PCR and sequencing errors. To assign V, D and J gene segments, CDR3 sequences were aligned to IMGT reference sequences. For a sequence to be retained, a match of at least six nucleotides to both a V gene segment and a J gene segment was required. A rearrangement counted as productive if the CDR3 had no stop codons and remained in frame with V and J, and every other rearrangement counted as non-productive. Following IMGT convention, CDR3 was defined as the stretch from the second conserved V-encoded cysteine up to the conserved J-encoded phenylalanine. The earlier analysis of about 500 of the donors excluded sequences that lacked an unambiguous match to a single V gene segment. An earlier analysis of several hundred of the donors classified V segments as functional when productive rearrangements were above 56.7% and as segregating when the standard deviation between donors was above 5%. A statistical classification framework was built for diagnosing cytomegalovirus status from the catalog of TCR beta chain sequences. In a later analysis, V and J genes were assigned by comparing TCR nucleotide sequences against IMGT/GENE-DB human TR gene sequences. The TCRdist pipeline was used in a later analysis to assign CDR3 sequences and most-parsimonious VDJ recombination scenarios. A later analysis defined each TCR beta chain by its CDR3 amino acid sequence plus V-gene family, and excluded reads lacking a unique V-gene family. To address suspected cross-contamination and a sequencing artifact, a later analysis removed a few hundred highly shared, low-generation-probability nucleotide sequences. A later analysis calculated a clonal expansion index for each public chain from normalized within-repertoire ranks of inferred template counts. In a later analysis, generation probabilities were computed using a VDJ recombination model fitted to out-of-frame rearrangements, and the results were checked against IGoR. In a later analysis, TCR-TCR, TCR-HLA and TCR-CMV co-occurrence was scored with hypergeometric tests, and a repertoire-size bias correction was applied to TCR pairs. A later analysis estimated false discovery rates by permuting HLA or CMV assignments 20 times. A later analysis grouped co-occurring TCRs with DBSCAN, adding TCRdist sequence similarity when clustering within HLA-allele-positive subsets. For co-occurrence clustering, repertoires with fewer than 30,000 or more than 120,000 public chains were excluded, along with five repertoires with anomalous nucleotide sharing. TCRdb mirrors the immuneACCESS table, restricted to in-frame sequences. Some clones are absent from its copies; in checked studies, under half trace to an unresolved V gene, and the reason for the others is unknown. The D gene and trimming were derived from the DNA, and the V and J assignments and clone size from that table. This sample holds about 220,000 clones; roughly 75% were observed only once. The ten largest make up 1.8% of the sample.

The data stem from a study of cytomegalovirus exposure and HLA in healthy donors (dated by TCRdb to the late 2010s). Broadly, across the study: An earlier analysis of roughly 630 of the donors reported more than 250 Gb of sequence data and 100 million to 130 million unique TCR beta sequences from about 179 million T cells. An early release covering roughly 600 HLA-typed donors comprised approximately 300 gigabases of sequencing data and tens of millions of unique TCR sequences. The genetic ancestry cluster associated with self-reported Caucasian donors included around 76% of the 300 to 450 genotyped donors. The study aimed to test whether cataloging public T cell receptors could reveal signatures of past pathogen exposure. The T cell repertoires of several hundred subjects were profiled by immunosequencing and related to cytomegalovirus serostatus. A separate validation cohort of some 130 different subjects was used in addition to the approximately 700-subject first cohort. To predict cytomegalovirus infection status, the study brought together high-throughput TCR immunosequencing, statistical association of individual TCRs with disease status, and machine learning. A later analysis re-analyzed previously published TCR beta repertoires from roughly 690 donors and added high-resolution HLA genotyping to study TCR occurrence patterns. In the later analysis, no new phenotypic data were used to find candidate immune exposures; instead, reliance was placed on TCR beta sequences and their occurrence across donors. An earlier analysis of nearly 600 of the donors applied high-throughput TCR beta sequencing to assess whether each TCR beta V gene segment acted as functional or pseudogenic. Donor age, sex, ethnicity and CMV serostatus were compiled alongside the repertoire data. In a later genetic analysis, genome-wide SNP genotypes for 398 of the 666 donors were used, and that subset was treated as a discovery cohort. All discovery cohort repertoires had been generated using a single sequencing platform. Class I and class II HLA loci were covered by the typing at four-digit resolution. Typing coverage varied by locus: about 629-640 donors for A, B, C, DRB1 and DQB1; around 560 for DQA1; 600 to 610 for DPA1; under 490 for DPB1. Four or five DR-DQ haplotypes were treated as single units for association and clustering because of strong linkage in the cohort. On average, 235,054 unique TCR beta nucleotide sequences were sequenced per donor among roughly 430 genotyped donors of the cohort, with about 17% of those sequences being non-productive.

Deletion took 6 bases off V and 3 bases off J, with a span of 3 bases between the germline ends. Via the germline V gene, CDR1 is SNHLY and CDR2 FYNNEI. The CDR3 goes from the cysteine to the phenylalanine over 11 residues. Only the CDR3 DNA stays, 33 bases, in frame from base 1. In total, fewer than 750 healthy bone marrow donors made up the cohort. At the time of sampling, every cohort member was nominally healthy, though immune exposures that went unrecorded were likely present. The donor tested CMV seronegative, placing the donor among the roughly 400 seronegative members of the cohort. Each donor provided a peripheral blood sample, and peripheral blood mononuclear cells were used for TCR beta sequencing. Genomic DNA was extracted from the blood cell samples with the Qiagen DNeasy Blood Extraction Kit. The investigation overall reported the following: A later analysis found that most CMV-associated TCR beta chains appeared HLA-restricted, with HLA associations seemingly driven largely by CMV exposure. In a later analysis, the rate of TCR association differed among HLA loci, with DRB1 alleles having the most associated TCRs and HLA-C alleles having the fewest. The study gave a list of some 150 TCR beta chains associated with cytomegalovirus. Linkage disequilibrium might explain the correlated functional status among segregating V segments, but an unknown experimental factor could not be ruled out. An association between a missense DCLRE1C variant and V-gene and J-gene trimming of TCR beta chains was found in a later genetic analysis and replicated in an independent cohort. According to a later analysis, parvovirus B19, influenza, CMV and Epstein-Barr virus appeared linked to several top co-occurrence clusters. Compared with the roughly 700-donor mean, donors in an Asian-associated ancestry cluster had fewer N-insertions in productive TCRs, according to a later genetic analysis. It was suggested by the authors that the approach could potentially be generalized to other disease states and immunological phenotypes. Because HLA typing was unavailable for some donors at each locus, only the typed subset was used in association tests. Presence/absence analyses assumed roughly uniform sequencing depth across donors, an assumption that may not hold. In a later analysis, HLA-associated TCR beta chains showed more clonal expansion and lower generation probabilities than non-associated chains that were equally common. In both the original and validation cohorts, the classifier was reported to diagnose cytomegalovirus status with high specificity and sensitivity. A group of highly shared sequence variants was considered likely to be a technical artifact of the sequencing pipeline. In a later analysis, around 17,000 TCR beta sequences were associated with specific HLA alleles at a false discovery rate of 0.05. A further reported finding was that TCR beta sequences accurately predicted the HLA-A and HLA-B alleles for most subjects in the first cohort. Broadly in line with IMGT annotations, most TCR beta V segments showed up in productive rearrangements about 90% or about 30% of the time in an earlier analysis of several hundred of the donors. Assigning TCR associations to individual alleles was difficult when HLA alleles, especially DR and DQ, strongly co-occurred. About 15 rarely observed V segments, including chromosome 9 orphons, were excluded from the earlier analysis of just under 600 of the donors because counts were too low. Some IMGT-functional V segments, including TRBV6-2 and TRBV6-3, could not be told apart with the 87-base-pair reads, so those segments were excluded. In vitro tests confirmed that a few of the cytomegalovirus-associated TCR beta chains recognize cytomegalovirus antigens. Immune exposure information for the cohort was limited to CMV serostatus. In this cohort, only TCR beta chains were sequenced, and detectable features were limited by the absence of alpha or paired-chain data. Most TCR sequences were seen in very few donors, while some public TCRs were found in many individuals.

The V gene is TRBV2 and the J gene is TRBJ2-1, with an unclear D gene assignment. The sequence derives from a woman in her twenties or thirties in good health and CMV-seronegative. Sequencing was performed on PBMCs. The bases are TGTGCCAGCAGCAGCTACAATGAGCAGTTCTTC. This gives the protein CASSSYNEQFF.